The 19 T cell receptor beta chains presented below share a single source sample, sequenced in a study of blood T cell repertoires in COVID-19. Using immunoSEQ multiplex PCR, the repertoire was profiled, and TCRdb retains in-frame clones only, with some absent. The sample includes 310,000 or so clones, over 75% seen only once; the top ten take 1%. Sequences were obtained from peripheral blood. These receptors originate from a man between 50 and 59 years old with active or convalescent COVID-19.

The CDR3 DNA reads TGTGCCAGCAGCCCCTCGACAGGGTTCGAGACCCAGTACTTC. Translating gives CASSPSTGFETQYF. The chain combines TRBV11-1 with TRBJ2-5, with 7 positions matching TRBD1. The V gene end was trimmed by 5 bases and the J gene end by 5 bases; junction bases not matched to a gene: 8. The CDR3 totals 14 residues. The V gene's germline CDR1 is SGHAT and CDR2 FQDESV (reference sequence).

This chain connects TRBV2 to TRBJ1-3; no clear D. CDR3 length: 15 amino acids. Germline-derived CDR1 and CDR2 are SNHLY and FYNNEI. V lost 4 bases to trimming and J lost 0 bases, with 10 bases between them. The DNA of the CDR3 is TGTGCCAGCAGTGTAAGAGCTTCCTCTGGAAACACCATATATTTT. Encoded protein: CASSVRASSGNTIYF. Full variable domain (outside the CDR3, taken from reference TRBV2 and TRBJ1-3): EPEVTQTPSHQVTQMGQEVILRCVPISNHLYFYWYRQILGQKVEFLVSFYNNEISEKSEIFDDQFSVERPDGSNFTLKIRSTKLEDSAMYFCASSVRASSGNTIYFGEGSWLTVV.

The CDR3 loop reads CACRQVFGATNEKLFF. CDR3 DNA: TGTGCCTGCCGACAGGTTTTTGGAGCAACTAATGAAAAACTGTTTTTT. This sequence joins TRBV30 and TRBJ1-4, with D possibly matching TRBD1 (6 bases). There are 16 residues in the CDR3. V lost 6 bases, J lost 0 bases, and 17 bases lay in between. The germline gives CDR1 GTSNPN, CDR2 SVGIG (reference sequence).

The chain is built from TRBV4-1 and TRBJ2-5; D is ambiguous. The germline CDR1 and CDR2 sequences are MGHRA and YSYEKL. The V end lost 1 base, the J end lost 5 bases, and 14 bases lay between the germline ends. The CDR3 contains 15 residues. Here the CDR3 reads CASSQVGDTRETQYF. For the CDR3, the DNA is TGCGCCAGCAGCCAAGTGGGTGACACTCGGGAGACCCAGTACTTC.

The chain links TRBV7-3 to TRBJ2-7; tentative D call: TRBD2 (6 bases). This CDR3 spans 13 amino acids. Germline-derived CDR1 and CDR2 are SGHTA and FQGTGA. The V end was cut by 5 bases, the J end by 6 bases, with 14 bases between. The CDR3 spells CASSAGLSGEQYF. CDR3 in DNA: TGTGCCAGCAGCGCGGGACTTTCGGGCGAGCAGTACTTC.

This chain links TRBV2 with TRBJ2-7; the D gene is possibly TRBD2 (6 bases). The CDR3 is 13 residues long. Germline-derived CDR1 and CDR2 are SNHLY and FYNNEI. Trimming shortened V by 4 bases and J by 6 bases, and 13 bases separated the two germline ends. The CDR3 nucleotides are TGTGCCAGCAGTGTGTCTACCGGGGGCGAGCAGTACTTC. Protein sequence: CASSVSTGGEQYF.

The chain uses TRBV4-3 and TRBJ1-2; 7 bases map to TRBD1. From germline, CDR1 is LGHNA and CDR2 YSLEER. V was pared by 3 bases and J by 1 base, with 14 bases of the junction left unmatched. The CDR3 extends over 18 amino acids. CDR3: CASSQKTGAWTLNYGYTF. The CDR3 coding sequence is TGCGCCAGCAGCCAGAAAACAGGGGCCTGGACACTTAACTATGGCTACACCTTC.

The rearrangement uses TRBV28 and TRBJ1-2, with 12 bases fitting TRBD1. Germline loops: CDR1 MDHEN, CDR2 SYDVKM. The J segment lost 7 bases and the V segment lost 5 bases, leaving 8 bases of the junction unmatched. This CDR3 comprises 15 residues. CDR3: CASSAAGQGAVGYTF. In DNA form, the CDR3 reads TGTGCCAGCAGTGCTGCGGGACAGGGGGCTGTTGGCTACACCTTC.

Concerning this clone itself: This specimen includes other DNA sequences encoding the same CDR3. The rearrangement joins TRBV28 to TRBJ1-5; D is unclear. There are 14 residues in the CDR3. Trimming removed 4 bases from V and 0 bases from J, with 7 bases in between. Germline CDR1 MDHEN, CDR2 SYDVKM. CDR3 amino acids: CASSSRYSNQPQHF. CDR3 in DNA: TGTGCCAGCAGTTCCAGGTATAGCAATCAGCCCCAGCATTTT.

The chain couples TRBV5-8 to TRBJ1-4; D remains unclear. V lost 4 bases, J lost 5 bases, and 12 bases lay in between. This CDR3 is 14 amino acids long. The germline gives CDR1 SGHTS, CDR2 YDEGEE. CDR3 nucleotide sequence: TGTGCCAGCAGCCTACCGGGATTCAATGAAAAACTGTTTTTT. It yields the protein CASSLPGFNEKLFF.

Here the CDR3 DNA reads TGTGCCAGCAGTCCCCAGGGAACCACTAATTCACCCCTCCACTTT. Translation: CASSPQGTTNSPLHF. This chain connects TRBV6-5 to TRBJ1-6; D possibly corresponds to TRBD1 (5 bases). Germline-derived CDR1 and CDR2 are MNHEY and SVGAGI. The germline V and J ends were trimmed by 5 bases and 6 bases, with 14 bases remaining between them. The CDR3 runs 15 residues.

The chain has TRBV18 and TRBJ2-5; D may be TRBD2 (5 bases). Germline CDR1 is KGHSH and CDR2 is LQKENI. V was cut by 3 bases and J by 5 bases, with 22 bases left in between. CDR3 length equals 17 residues. CDR3 coding DNA: TGTGCCAGCTCACCGCTCGGTAGCGCACTCTCGGGTGAGACCCAGTACTTC. This codes for CASSPLGSALSGETQYF.

The CDR3: CASSQDIQETQYF. Written as DNA, the CDR3 is TGTGCCAGCAGCCAGGACATCCAAGAGACCCAGTACTTC. The V and J genes are TRBV7-8 and TRBJ2-5; D is perhaps TRBD1 (5 bases). CDR1 and CDR2 from the germline V gene are SGHVS and FQNEAQ. CDR3 length equals 13 residues. Trimming removed 5 bases at V and 1 base at J, with 8 bases between.

The J gene is TRBJ2-7, the V gene TRBV5-8; the match to TRBD1 covers 10 bases. The CDR3 contains 14 residues. V lost 4 bases and J lost 5; bases outside the gene matches: 6. The germline gives CDR1 SGHTS, CDR2 YDEGEE. The CDR3 here is CASSVYGTGDEQYF. In DNA form, the CDR3 reads TGTGCCAGCAGCGTGTACGGGACAGGGGACGAGCAGTACTTC. Supplemented by reference TRBV5-8 and TRBJ2-7, the full variable domain reads EAGVTQSPTHLIKTRGQQATLRCSPISGHTSVYWYQQALGLGLQFLLWYDEGEERNRGNFPPRFSGRQFPNYSSELNVNALELEDSALYLCASSVYGTGDEQYFGPGTRLTVT.

The gene calls are TRBV5-1 and TRBJ2-5; D may be TRBD1 (6 bases). V lost 0 bases and J lost 6, with 9 bases in between. The CDR3 has 13 residues. CDR1 and CDR2 (germline): SGHRS, YFSETQ. CDR3 sequence: CASSLDREKTQYF. DNA of the CDR3: TGCGCCAGCAGCTTGGACAGGGAAAAGACCCAGTACTTC.

V gene TRBV11-2 combines with J gene TRBJ2-3, with TRBD1 matching over 11 bases. The germline CDR1 and CDR2 sequences are SGHAT and FQNNGV. V lost 4 bases, J lost 4 bases, and 1 base stayed unmatched. This CDR3 contains 14 residues. DNA of the CDR3: TGTGCCAGCAGCTCGGGACAGGGGGCAGATACGCAGTATTTT. Translation: CASSSGQGADTQYF. Together with reference TRBV11-2 and TRBJ2-3, the CDR3 gives the full variable domain: EAGVAQSPRYKIIEKRQSVAFWCNPISGHATLYWYQQILGQGPKLLIQFQNNGVVDDSQLPKDRFSAERLKGVDSTLKIQPAKLEDSAVYLCASSSGQGADTQYFGPGTRLTVL.

The V gene is TRBV11-3, the J gene TRBJ1-1; D is unclear. Germline V gene lookup returns CDR1 SGHNT and CDR2 YENEEA. The germline V and J ends were trimmed by 5 bases and 2 bases, with 30 bases remaining between them. The CDR3 loop spans 20 amino acids. Here the CDR3 DNA reads TGTGCCAGCAGCCCTGAAGGATCCCCGAAGTCAAAGGGAGGAAACACTGAAGCTTTCTTT. Protein sequence: CASSPEGSPKSKGGNTEAFF.

This clone was observed a handful of times. The chain couples TRBV5-5 to TRBJ2-3; D not certain. In germline, CDR1 is SGHKS, CDR2 YYEKEE (reference sequence). CDR3 length: 13 amino acids. Trimming stripped 0 bases from V and 6 bases from J, with 8 bases between. The CDR3 nucleotides are TGTGCCAGCAGCTTGGGGAGTGCGGATACGCAGTATTTT. Translation gives CASSLGSADTQYF.

The V and J genes are TRBV2 and TRBJ2-5; 8 bases are a match to TRBD2. This CDR3 comprises 13 residues. Trimming took 8 bases from V and 5 from J; bases not matched to a gene: 7. CDR1 SNHLY and CDR2 FYNNEI come from the germline V gene. CDR3 amino acids: CASAGLARETQYF. The CDR3 nucleotides are TGTGCCAGCGCCGGACTAGCTAGGGAGACCCAGTACTTC.